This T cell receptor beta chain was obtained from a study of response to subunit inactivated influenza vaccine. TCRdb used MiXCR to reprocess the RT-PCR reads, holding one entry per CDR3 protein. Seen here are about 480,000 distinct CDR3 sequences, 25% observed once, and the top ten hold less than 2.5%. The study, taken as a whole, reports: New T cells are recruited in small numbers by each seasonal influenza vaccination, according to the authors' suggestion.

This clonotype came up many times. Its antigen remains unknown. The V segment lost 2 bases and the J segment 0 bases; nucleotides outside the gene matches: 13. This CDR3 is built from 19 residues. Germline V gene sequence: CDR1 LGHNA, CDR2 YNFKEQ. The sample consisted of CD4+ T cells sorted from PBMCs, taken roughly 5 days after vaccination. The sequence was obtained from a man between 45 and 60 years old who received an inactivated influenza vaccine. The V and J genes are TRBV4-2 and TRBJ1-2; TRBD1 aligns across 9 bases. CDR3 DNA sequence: TGTGCCAGCAGCCAATCTGTTCGGGACAGGGTGAAGTCTAACTATGGCTACACCTTC. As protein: CASSQSVRDRVKSNYGYTF.